The sequence of this TCR beta chain was determined in a study of regulatory T cells in long-lasting Graves disease. On the study more broadly: Prior antithyroid drug treatment in newly diagnosed Graves' patients lasted under 3 months.

Arm-PCR of CDR3 regions and iRepertoire HTBI primers were used to build TCR beta libraries. TCRdb called the multiplex PCR reads again in MiXCR, with one record for every CDR3 protein. This sample has 500,000 or so distinct CDR3 sequences, with roughly a sixth found just once. The time point denotes: newly diagnosed GD, antithyroid drugs for less than 3 months. RNA from PBMCs was the source of the TCR library. The EDTA tubes were filled with around 8.1 milliliters of drawn peripheral blood. The V end lost 5 bases, the J end lost 4 bases, and 11 bases lay between the germline ends. CDR3 size: 13 residues. Germline CDR1 is SGHAT and CDR2 is FQNNGV. Another study also made use of these data, one on T cells in Graves' hyperthyroidism and ophthalmopathy. This second report adds: Peripheral blood also featured most of the thyroid clonotypes expanded above 0.001. Model-based prediction identified ophthalmopathy a median 6.5 months prior to its onset.

Sequenced here: peripheral blood mononuclear cells (PBMCs), sampled at new diagnosis, from a patient treated with antithyroid drugs. The J gene is TRBJ2-5, the V gene TRBV11-2; no clear D gene. The receptor was derived from a woman aged 35 to 60 with Graves disease. The CDR3 nucleotides read TGTGCCAGCAGCCCCAGGAACCGAGAGACCCAGTACTTC. This encodes CASSPRNRETQYF.